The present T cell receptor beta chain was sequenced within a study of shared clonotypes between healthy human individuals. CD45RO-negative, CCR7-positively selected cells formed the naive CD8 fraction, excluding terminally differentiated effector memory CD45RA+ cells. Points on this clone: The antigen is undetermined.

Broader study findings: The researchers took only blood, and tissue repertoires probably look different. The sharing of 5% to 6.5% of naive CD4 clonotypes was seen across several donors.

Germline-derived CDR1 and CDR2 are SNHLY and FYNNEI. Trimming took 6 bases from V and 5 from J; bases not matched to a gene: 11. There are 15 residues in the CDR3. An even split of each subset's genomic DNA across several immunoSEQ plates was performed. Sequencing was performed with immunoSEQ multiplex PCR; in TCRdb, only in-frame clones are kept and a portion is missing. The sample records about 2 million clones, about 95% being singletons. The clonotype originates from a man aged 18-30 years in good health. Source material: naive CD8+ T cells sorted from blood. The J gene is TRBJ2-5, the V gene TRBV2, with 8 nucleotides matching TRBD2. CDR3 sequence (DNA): TGTGCCAGCAGCGGGGGGGACTTATCGTTGGAGACCCAGTACTTC. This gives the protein CASSGGDLSLETQYF.